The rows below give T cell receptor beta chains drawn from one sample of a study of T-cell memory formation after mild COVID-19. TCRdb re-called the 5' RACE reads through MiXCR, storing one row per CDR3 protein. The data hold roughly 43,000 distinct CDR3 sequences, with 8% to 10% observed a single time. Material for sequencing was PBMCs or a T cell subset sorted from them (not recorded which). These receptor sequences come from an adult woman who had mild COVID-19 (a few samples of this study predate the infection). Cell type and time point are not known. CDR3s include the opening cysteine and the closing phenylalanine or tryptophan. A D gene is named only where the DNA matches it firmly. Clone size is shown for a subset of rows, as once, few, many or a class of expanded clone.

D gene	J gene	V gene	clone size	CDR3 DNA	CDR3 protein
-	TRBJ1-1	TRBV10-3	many	TGTGCCATCAGGGGGCCGGGCCGGAACACTGAAGCTTTCTTT	CAIRGPGRNTEAFF
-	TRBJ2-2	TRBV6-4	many	TGTGCCAGCAGTGACTCGGTCGAGGGGAACACCGGGGAGCTGTTTTTT	CASSDSVEGNTGELFF
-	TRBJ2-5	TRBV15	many	TGTGCCACCAGCAGAGATCTGACAGAACAAGAGACCCAGTACTTC	CATSRDLTEQETQYF
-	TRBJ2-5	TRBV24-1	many	TGTGCCACCAGTGATTCCAACCAAGAGACCCAGTACTTC	CATSDSNQETQYF
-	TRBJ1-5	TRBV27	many	TGTGCCAGCAGTTTAAGGGGGATGAGAAATCAGCCCCAGCATTTT	CASSLRGMRNQPQHF
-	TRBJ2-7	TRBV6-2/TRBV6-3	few	TGTGCCAGCAGTACGGCCGGAGCCTCCTACGAGCAGTACTTC	CASSTAGASYEQYF
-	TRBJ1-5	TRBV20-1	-	TGCAGTGCTACTCCGGGCTCGACGTTGAATCAGCCCCAGCATTTT	CSATPGSTLNQPQHF
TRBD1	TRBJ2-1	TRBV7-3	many	TGTGCCAGCAGCTCACAGGGGGCTGGGTACAATGAGCAGTTCTTC	CASSSQGAGYNEQFF
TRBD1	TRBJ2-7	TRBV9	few	TGTGCCAGCAGCGTAAGGACAGGGATTGTTTGGGAGCAGTACTTC	CASSVRTGIVWEQYF
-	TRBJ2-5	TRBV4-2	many	TGTGCCAGCAGCCAAGGGGGCGGGCGGGTCCAAGAGACCCAGTACTTC	CASSQGGGRVQETQYF
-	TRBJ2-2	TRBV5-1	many	TGCGCCAGCAGCTTGGATAACACCGGGGAGCTGTTTTTT	CASSLDNTGELFF
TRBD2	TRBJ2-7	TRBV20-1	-	TGCAGTGCTGACTCCGCGAGCGGGAGCCCCTACGAGCAGTACTTC	CSADSASGSPYEQYF
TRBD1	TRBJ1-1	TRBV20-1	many	TGCAGTGCTAGAGGGCCGGGCCAGGGGGTGAACACTGAAGCTTTCTTT	CSARGPGQGVNTEAFF
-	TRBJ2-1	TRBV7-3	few	TGTGCCAGCAGCTTATCCCCCTCGGGCTCCTACAATGAGCAGTTCTTC	CASSLSPSGSYNEQFF
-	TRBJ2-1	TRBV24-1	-	TGTGCCACCAGTGACCCCGAGTTAGGCTCCTACAATGAGCAGTTCTTC	CATSDPELGSYNEQFF
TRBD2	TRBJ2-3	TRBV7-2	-	TGTGCCGGCAGCCGACTAGCGGTCAGCACAGATACGCAGTATTTT	CAGSRLAVSTDTQYF
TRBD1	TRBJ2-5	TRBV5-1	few	TGCGCCAGCAGGACAGGGGGCCGACAAGAGACCCAGTACTTC	CASRTGGRQETQYF
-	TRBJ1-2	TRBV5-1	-	TGCGCCAGCTCGACGCGCGCCGGGACGAACTATGGCTACACCTTC	CASSTRAGTNYGYTF
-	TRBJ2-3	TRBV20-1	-	TGCAGTGCTAGCAGCGGGTCTAGCACAGATACGCAGTATTTT	CSASSGSSTDTQYF
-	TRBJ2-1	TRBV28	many	TGTGCCAGCGGCCCCCGAAGCACGAGCTCCTACAATGAGCAGTTCTTC	CASGPRSTSSYNEQFF
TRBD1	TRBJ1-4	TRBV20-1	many	TGCAGTGCTAGAGATCGGGGACAGGCTCGCCGTGGAGGAGAAAAACTGTTTTTT	CSARDRGQARRGGEKLFF
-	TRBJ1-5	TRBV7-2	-	TGTGCCAGCAGCTTAGCGCGCGGGGCGTCGGGTCAGCCCCAGCATTTT	CASSLARGASGQPQHF
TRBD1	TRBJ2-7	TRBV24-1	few	TGTGCCACCAGTGGGGGACAGGGCTCCTACGAGCAGTACTTC	CATSGGQGSYEQYF
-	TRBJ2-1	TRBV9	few	TGTGCCAGCAGCGTAGCTGAAAATGAGCAGTTCTTC	CASSVAENEQFF
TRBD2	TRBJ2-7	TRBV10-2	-	TGCGCCAGCAGTGAGAAAGGGAGGGGTCAGTACTTC	CASSEKGRGQYF
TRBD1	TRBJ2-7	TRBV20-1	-	TGCAGTGGGAAGGGACAGGGGGACGACGAGCAGTACTTC	CSGKGQGDDEQYF
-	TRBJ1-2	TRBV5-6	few	TGTGCCAGCAGCCTGCGTGACGGGGGAGACTATGGCTACACCTTC	CASSLRDGGDYGYTF
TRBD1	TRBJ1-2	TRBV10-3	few	TGTGCCATCAGTGACGGGCCAGGGGGTGGCTACACCTTC	CAISDGPGGGYTF
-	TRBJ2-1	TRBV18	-	TGTGCCAGCTCACCACCGGGGGTCGGGGAGCAGTTCTTC	CASSPPGVGEQFF
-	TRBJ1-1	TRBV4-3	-	TGCGCCAGCAGCCAAGAAGAGGGGCTGAACACTGAAGCTTTCTTT	CASSQEEGLNTEAFF
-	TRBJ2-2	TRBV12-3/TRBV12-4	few	TGTGCCAGCAAGTCCCGGGCGCTTAGGGCACCCGGGGAGCTGTTTTTT	CASKSRALRAPGELFF
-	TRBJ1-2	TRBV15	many	TGTGCCACCAGCAGAGAACAGGGCTACTATGGCTACACCTTC	CATSREQGYYGYTF
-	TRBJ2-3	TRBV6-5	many	TGTGCCAGCAGCTCTACAAGAGATACGCAGTATTTT	CASSSTRDTQYF
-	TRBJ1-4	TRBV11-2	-	TGTGCCAGCAGCCAGTTCCCGCCTGGGGGAGCTAATGAAAAACTGTTTTTT	CASSQFPPGGANEKLFF
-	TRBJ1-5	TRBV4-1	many	TGCGCCAGCAGCCAAGAGATAGGGGCCGGGCAGCCCCAGCATTTT	CASSQEIGAGQPQHF
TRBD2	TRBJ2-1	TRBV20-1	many	TGCAGTGCTCCCGGACTAGCGGGAATGTACAATGAGCAGTTCTTC	CSAPGLAGMYNEQFF
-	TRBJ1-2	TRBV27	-	TGTGCCAGCAGTTCCGCAGGGGCGGGGGGCTACACCTTC	CASSSAGAGGYTF
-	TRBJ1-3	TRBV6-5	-	TGTGCCAGCAGTTACTCGGATGTGGGAAACACCATATATTTT	CASSYSDVGNTIYF
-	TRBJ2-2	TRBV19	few	TGTGCCAGTAGTATAGGAGGAGTGAACACCGGGGAGCTGTTTTTT	CASSIGGVNTGELFF
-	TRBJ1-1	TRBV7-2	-	TGTGCCAGCAGCTTAGTGGGCCTGACTGAAGCTTTCTTT	CASSLVGLTEAFF